Presented here are 4 T cell receptor beta chains from one specimen sequenced in a study of cytomegalovirus exposure and HLA in healthy donors. Vbeta (60) and Jbeta (13) primers were used in the PCR. Profiled with immunoSEQ multiplex PCR; TCRdb holds only in-frame clones, not every one. The sample yields tens of thousands of clones, about 80% seen once. The sample taken for sequencing was PBMCs. Receptors were obtained from a woman between 45 and 60 years old in good health and CMV-seropositive.

This clone was counted between two and nine times. J is TRBJ1-1 and V is TRBV21-1. TRBV21-1 is marked as a pseudogene. The CDR3 has 17 residues. The CDR3 bases are TGTGCCAGCAGCAAATTTCGAAGCCTTTCGGGGAACACTGAAGCTTTCTTT. As protein: CASSKFRSLSGNTEAFF.

This clone was counted between two and nine times. Relative to the germline gene, one junction end is altered; a read error may explain this. The genes are TRBV4-1 and TRBJ2-1; 8 bases are a match to TRBD1. This CDR3 has 15 amino acids. CDR1 and CDR2 from the germline V gene are MGHRA and YSYEKL. The CDR3 DNA sequence: TGCGCCAGCAGCGGGACAGGCGTTCTCTACAATGAGCAGCTCTTC. Encoded protein: CASSGTGVLYNEQLF.

J is TRBJ2-1 and V is TRBV9, with 9 bases that match TRBD2. Germline loops: CDR1 SGDLS, CDR2 YYNGEE. V trimming: 3 bases; J trimming: 5 bases; junction bases outside the gene matches: 6. CDR3 length: 15 amino acids. The CDR3 loop is CASSASGGPNNEQFF. As DNA, the CDR3 is TGTGCCAGCAGCGCGAGCGGGGGGCCTAACAATGAGCAGTTCTTC.

V and J are TRBV29-1 and TRBJ2-1; 7 bases are a match to TRBD1. V shed 8 bases, J shed 0 bases, and the junction held 10 bases outside the gene matches. In germline, CDR1 is SQVTM, CDR2 ANQGSEA. This CDR3 is 15 amino acids long. The CDR3 loop is CSTRAGGSSYNEQFF. CDR3 bases: TGCAGCACCCGAGCAGGGGGTAGCTCCTACAATGAGCAGTTCTTC.